These T cell receptor beta chains were read from a single sample in a study of a mutant IDH1 vaccine in newly diagnosed glioma. Method: immunoSEQ multiplex PCR; TCRdb's copy keeps in-frame clones and lacks some. The table has around 60,000 clones, 70% to 90% seen once; the top ten hold 4%. Antigen specificity for these receptors is unknown. The sample was PBMCs, taken from a glioma patient whose treatment included an IDH1 peptide vaccine. Receptors were obtained from a man aged 30-40 years with glioma. Each CDR3 is given with its conserved first and last residue. Each record gives: D gene, J gene, clone size, V gene, CDR3 protein, CDR3 DNA. A D gene is named only where the DNA matches it firmly. Part of the rows lack a size; the others show once, few, many or a class for expanded clones.

>-|TRBJ2-7|-|TRBV14
CASTASTKQYF
TGTGCCAGCACGGCGTCCACGAAGCAGTACTTC
>-|TRBJ2-1|-|TRBV19
CASSNNEQFF
TGTGCCAGTAGCAACAATGAGCAGTTCTTC
>-|TRBJ2-1|-|TRBV14
CASSQDFEQFF
TGTGCCAGCAGCCAAGATTTTGAGCAGTTCTTC
>TRBD2|TRBJ2-5|-|TRBV27
CASSLWSSGGIGETQYF
TGTGCCAGCAGTTTATGGTCTAGCGGGGGGATTGGAGAGACCCAGTACTTC
>TRBD1|TRBJ1-4|-|TRBV10-3
CAISERDRTSATNEKLFF
TGTGCCATCAGTGAAAGGGACAGGACCTCTGCAACTAATGAAAAACTGTTTTTT
>-|TRBJ1-2|-|TRBV13
CASSPRSEADGYTF
TGTGCCAGCAGCCCCAGGAGCGAAGCCGATGGCTACACCTTC
>-|TRBJ2-5|-|TRBV9
CASSASWAQETQYF
TGTGCCAGCAGCGCCTCTTGGGCCCAAGAGACCCAGTACTTC
>-|TRBJ1-1|-|TRBV29-1
CSYEGGPKTAIRGQAFF
TGCAGCTACGAGGGGGGGCCCAAGACGGCAATCAGGGGCCAAGCTTTCTTT
>-|TRBJ2-3|-|TRBV10-3
CAIGQRTDTQYF
TGTGCCATCGGGCAGCGCACAGATACGCAGTATTTT
>TRBD1|TRBJ1-1|-|TRBV29-1
CSVFGQGETEAFF
TGCAGCGTATTCGGACAGGGAGAGACTGAAGCTTTCTTT
>-|TRBJ2-2|-|TRBV4-1
CASSQPLSTNTGELFF
TGCGCCAGCAGCCAACCCCTATCTACGAACACCGGGGAGCTGTTTTTT
>-|TRBJ1-4|-|TRBV9
CASSSHSSDPSFNEKLFF
TGTGCCAGCAGCTCCCACTCGTCGGACCCCTCCTTTAATGAAAAACTGTTTTTT
>TRBD2|TRBJ2-4|-|TRBV28
CASRGTSTNIQYF
TGTGCCAGCAGGGGGACTAGCACAAACATTCAGTACTTC
>-|TRBJ2-3|-|TRBV14
CASSQGTPLGLDTQYF
TGTGCCAGCAGCCAAGGGACGCCTCTCGGGTTAGATACGCAGTATTTT
>-|TRBJ2-3|-|TRBV7-6
CASSPLVADTQYF
TGTGCCAGCAGCCCTCTGGTGGCAGATACGCAGTATTTT
>-|TRBJ1-2|-|TRBV7-9
CASRNPNYNYGYTF
TGTGCCAGCAGAAACCCCAATTATAACTATGGCTACACCTTC
>TRBD1|TRBJ2-3|-|TRBV10-2
CASSISGTGRTDTQYF
TGCGCCAGCAGTATTTCCGGGACAGGGCGCACAGATACGCAGTATTTT
>-|TRBJ2-7|-|TRBV6-5
CASSGTVKSYEQYF
TGTGCCAGCAGTGGGACGGTGAAATCCTACGAGCAGTACTTC
>TRBD1|TRBJ2-7|-|TRBV5-4
CASSLRTGTYEQYF
TGTGCCAGCAGCTTGAGGACAGGAACTTACGAGCAGTACTTC
>TRBD1|TRBJ1-1|once|TRBV28
CASSKAGGWTEAFF
TGTGCCAGCAGCAAAGCAGGGGGCTGGACTGAAGCTTTCTTT
>TRBD1|TRBJ2-7|-|TRBV27
CASSGGTGTEMWNF
TGTGCCAGCAGTGGCGGGACAGGGACAGAGATGTGGAACTTC
>-|TRBJ1-5|-|TRBV5-5
CASSLTQTEYQPQHF
TGTGCCAGCAGCTTGACACAGACAGAATATCAGCCCCAGCATTTT
>-|TRBJ2-5|-|TRBV19
CASSIGRSGETQYF
TGTGCCAGTAGTATAGGTCGCAGCGGGGAGACCCAGTACTTC
>TRBD1|TRBJ1-2|-|TRBV4-2
CASSLGYWTGPMGYTF
TGTGCCAGCAGCTTGGGCTACTGGACAGGGCCCATGGGCTACACCTTC